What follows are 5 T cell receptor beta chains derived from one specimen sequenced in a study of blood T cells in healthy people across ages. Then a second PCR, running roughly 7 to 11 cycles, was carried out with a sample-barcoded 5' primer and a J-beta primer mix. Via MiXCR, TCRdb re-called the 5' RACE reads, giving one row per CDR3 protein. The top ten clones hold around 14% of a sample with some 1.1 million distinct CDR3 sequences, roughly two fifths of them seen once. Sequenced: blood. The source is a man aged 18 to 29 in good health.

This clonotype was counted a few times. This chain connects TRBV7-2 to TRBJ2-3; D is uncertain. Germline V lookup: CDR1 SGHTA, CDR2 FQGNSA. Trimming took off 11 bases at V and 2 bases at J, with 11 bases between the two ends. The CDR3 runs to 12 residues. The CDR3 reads CACHTNTDTQYF. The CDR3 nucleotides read TGTGCCTGCCACACTAACACAGATACGCAGTATTTT.

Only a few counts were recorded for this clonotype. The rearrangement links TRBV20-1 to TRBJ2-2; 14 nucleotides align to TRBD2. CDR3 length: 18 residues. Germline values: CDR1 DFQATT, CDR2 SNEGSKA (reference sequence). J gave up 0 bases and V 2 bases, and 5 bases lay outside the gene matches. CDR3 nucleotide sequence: TGCAGTGCTAGAAACGGACTAGCGGGGGGCCCGAACACCGGGGAGCTGTTTTTT. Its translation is CSARNGLAGGPNTGELFF.

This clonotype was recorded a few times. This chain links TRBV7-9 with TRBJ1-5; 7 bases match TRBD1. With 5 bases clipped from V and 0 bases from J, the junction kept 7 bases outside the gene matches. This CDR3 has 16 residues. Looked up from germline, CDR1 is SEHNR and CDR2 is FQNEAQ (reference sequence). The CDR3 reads CASSGQVLNSNQPQHF. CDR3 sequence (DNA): TGTGCCAGCAGCGGACAGGTCCTAAATAGCAATCAGCCCCAGCATTTT.

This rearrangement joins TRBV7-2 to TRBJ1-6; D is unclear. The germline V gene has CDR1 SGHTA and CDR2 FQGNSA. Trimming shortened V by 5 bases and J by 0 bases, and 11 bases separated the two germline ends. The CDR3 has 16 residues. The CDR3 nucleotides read TGTGCCAGCAGCGCGGCCACGGGCTCCTATAATTCACCCCTCCACTTT. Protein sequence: CASSAATGSYNSPLHF.

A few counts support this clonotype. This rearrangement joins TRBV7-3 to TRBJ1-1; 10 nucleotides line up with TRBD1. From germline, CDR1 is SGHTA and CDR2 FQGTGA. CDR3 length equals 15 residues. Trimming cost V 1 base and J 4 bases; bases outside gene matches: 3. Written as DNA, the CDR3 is TGTGCCAGCAGCTTAAGGGGACAGGGGACCACTGAAGCTTTCTTT. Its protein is CASSLRGQGTTEAFF.